This is a list of T cell receptor beta chains from one sample in a study of blood T cell repertoires in COVID-19. Libraries were prepared by immunoSEQ multiplex PCR; TCRdb keeps only in-frame clonotypes and omits some of them. The sample consists of some 200,000 clones, 86% of them appearing once. The sequenced sample consisted of peripheral blood. The source of these receptors is a man older than 75 with acute or convalescent COVID-19. CDR3s include the opening cysteine and the closing phenylalanine or tryptophan. D genes are given only for firm matches. Expanded clones get a size class; other rows say once, few or many, or leave the size out.

CASSVDGQGNSPLHF	TGTGCCAGCAGCGTAGACGGGCAGGGAAATTCACCCCTCCACTTT	TRBV9	15	-	-	TRBJ1-6
CATSSSTAGETQYF	TGTGCCACCAGCAGTTCTACTGCGGGAGAGACCCAGTACTTC	TRBV15	14	-	-	TRBJ2-5
CATSRDVTDGYTF	TGTGCCACCAGCAGAGATGTAACAGATGGCTACACCTTC	TRBV15	13	-	-	TRBJ1-2
CASSQDLPAGGEQFF	TGCGCCAGCAGCCAAGATCTGCCTGCCGGGGGTGAGCAGTTCTTC	TRBV4-3	15	-	once	TRBJ2-1
CSVRQGAGETQYF	TGCAGCGTTCGACAGGGGGCAGGGGAGACCCAGTACTTC	TRBV29-1	13	TRBD1	-	TRBJ2-5
CATSETGGGQPQHF	TGTGCCACCAGTGAGACAGGGGGCGGTCAGCCCCAGCATTTT	TRBV24-1	14	TRBD1	-	TRBJ1-5
CASKSLGGAYGYTF	TGTGCCAGCAAATCCTTGGGGGGGGCGTATGGCTACACCTTC	TRBV6-5	14	-	-	TRBJ1-2
CASSIGTNTDTQYF	TGTGCCAGCAGCATCGGGACTAACACAGATACGCAGTATTTT	TRBV7-2	14	TRBD2	once	TRBJ2-3
CASSPNELAGGPYEQYF	TGTGCCAGCAGTCCTAACGAGCTAGCGGGAGGGCCCTACGAGCAGTACTTC	TRBV6-6	17	TRBD2	-	TRBJ2-7
CASSSGQGAYTGELFF	TGTGCCAGCAGCTCGGGACAGGGGGCCTACACCGGGGAGCTGTTTTTT	TRBV5-4	16	TRBD1	-	TRBJ2-2
CASSLDREEADTQYF	TGTGCCAGCAGTCTTGACAGGGAAGAAGCAGATACGCAGTATTTT	TRBV6-6	15	TRBD1	few	TRBJ2-3
CAIRSSGNTGELFF	TGTGCCATCAGGTCTAGCGGAAACACCGGGGAGCTGTTTTTT	TRBV10-3	14	TRBD2	-	TRBJ2-2
CASSQGASGRAGETQYF	TGCGCCAGCAGCCAAGGCGCCAGCGGGAGGGCTGGTGAGACCCAGTACTTC	TRBV4-3	17	TRBD2	once	TRBJ2-5
CASSLVETDTQYF	TGTGCCAGCAGCTTAGTTGAGACAGATACGCAGTATTTT	TRBV7-2	13	-	-	TRBJ2-3
CASSIAGRETQYF	TGTGCCAGCAGCATAGCGGGACGAGAGACCCAGTACTTC	TRBV12-3/TRBV12-4	13	TRBD2	-	TRBJ2-5
CAISAGGYLNTEAFF	TGTGCCATCAGTGCAGGGGGCTATCTGAACACTGAAGCTTTCTTT	TRBV10-3	15	TRBD1	-	TRBJ1-1
CASSPPVGGPTDTQYF	TGTGCCAGCTCACCCCCCGTTGGGGGCCCCACAGATACGCAGTATTTT	TRBV18	16	-	-	TRBJ2-3
CASSQAPQTYNEQFF	TGTGCCAGCAGCCAAGCCCCCCAGACCTACAATGAGCAGTTCTTC	TRBV4-2	15	-	few	TRBJ2-1
CASSSARGGIYEQYF	TGCGCCAGCAGCTCAGCGAGGGGGGGCATCTACGAGCAGTACTTC	TRBV5-1	15	-	-	TRBJ2-7
CASSTQGNNQPQHF	TGTGCCAGTAGTACACAGGGGAACAATCAGCCCCAGCATTTT	TRBV19	14	TRBD1	-	TRBJ1-5
CASSTYNSPLHF	TGTGCCAGTTCCACTTATAATTCACCCCTCCACTTT	TRBV18	12	-	-	TRBJ1-6
CASSPLTLGANYGYTF	TGTGCCAGCTCACCATTAACGCTAGGGGCTAACTATGGCTACACCTTC	TRBV18	16	-	-	TRBJ1-2
CASSYARVASAETQYF	TGTGCCAGCAGTTACGCTCGTGTAGCGTCAGCTGAGACCCAGTACTTC	TRBV6-2/TRBV6-3	16	-	once	TRBJ2-5
CASSLVSGHNNSPLHF	TGTGCCAGCAGCTTAGTTTCGGGACACAATAATTCACCCCTCCACTTT	TRBV7-2	16	-	-	TRBJ1-6
CASSAAGVGYEQFF	TGTGCCAGCTCCGCGGCCGGAGTCGGGTATGAGCAGTTCTTC	TRBV6-7	14	-	-	TRBJ2-1
CASRTRAMNTEAFF	TGTGCCAGCAGGACCAGGGCAATGAACACTGAAGCTTTCTTT	TRBV27	14	-	-	TRBJ1-1
CASRANQVDYGYTF	TGCGCCAGCAGGGCGAATCAGGTCGACTATGGCTACACCTTC	TRBV5-1	14	-	-	TRBJ1-2
CAWSVGLAAQETQYF	TGTGCCTGGAGTGTAGGGCTAGCGGCCCAAGAGACCCAGTACTTC	TRBV30	15	TRBD2	-	TRBJ2-5
CASSQAGTSGSGETQYF	TGTGCCAGCAGCCAGGCGGGGACTAGCGGGAGCGGGGAGACCCAGTACTTC	TRBV4-2	17	TRBD2	-	TRBJ2-5
CATSDGRGGTDTQYF	TGTGCCACCAGTGATGGAAGGGGTGGCACAGATACGCAGTATTTT	TRBV24-1	15	-	few	TRBJ2-3
CASSSIDRGLMNTEAFF	TGCGCCAGCAGCAGTATTGACAGGGGCCTCATGAACACTGAAGCTTTCTTT	TRBV5-1	17	TRBD1	-	TRBJ1-1
CASSIPSGATAGSYNEQFF	TGTGCCAGCAGCATCCCTAGCGGGGCCACTGCCGGCTCCTACAATGAGCAGTTCTTC	TRBV9	19	TRBD2	-	TRBJ2-1
CASSREGAGGNTIYF	TGTGCCAGCAGCCGGGAGGGGGCTGGTGGAAACACCATATATTTT	TRBV7-2	15	TRBD1	-	TRBJ1-3
CASGGGLAGGSSYNEQFF	TGTGCCAGCGGGGGCGGACTAGCGGGAGGGAGCTCCTACAATGAGCAGTTCTTC	TRBV2	18	TRBD2	-	TRBJ2-1
CASSQGTSGYTQYF	TGTGCCAGCAGCCAAGGGACTAGCGGATATACGCAGTATTTT	TRBV3-1/TRBV3-2	14	TRBD2	-	TRBJ2-3
CASSPETGAKNIQYF	TGTGCCAGCAGCCCAGAGACAGGCGCCAAAAACATTCAGTACTTC	TRBV4-2	15	-	once	TRBJ2-4
CASSSGTEINSPLHF	TGTGCCAGCAGCAGCGGGACGGAGATTAATTCACCCCTCCACTTT	TRBV5-4	15	-	-	TRBJ1-6
CASSTGLAGANEQFF	TGTGCCAGCAGCACGGGACTAGCGGGGGCAAATGAGCAGTTCTTC	TRBV7-9	15	TRBD2	-	TRBJ2-1
CASSWRQRTGRAVDAEAFF	TGTGCCAGCAGTTGGAGGCAGAGGACAGGGCGGGCAGTTGACGCTGAAGCTTTCTTT	TRBV27	19	TRBD1	-	TRBJ1-1
CASSPTGPYEQYF	TGTGCCAGCAGCCCGACAGGGCCCTACGAGCAGTACTTC	TRBV5-8	13	TRBD1	-	TRBJ2-7
CASSPLRGTGTDTQYF	TGTGCCAGCTCACCTCTCAGAGGGACAGGAACAGATACGCAGTATTTT	TRBV18	16	TRBD1	-	TRBJ2-3
CASSSPGTGVVGDSPLHF	TGTGCCAGCAGTTCGCCCGGGACAGGGGTGGTAGGGGATTCACCCCTCCACTTT	TRBV27	18	TRBD1	once	TRBJ1-6
CASSLRNGGENTEAFF	TGTGCCAGCAGCTTGCGCAATGGAGGGGAAAACACTGAAGCTTTCTTT	TRBV11-1	16	-	-	TRBJ1-1
CACAGSTSNFFTNTEAFF	TGTGCCTGTGCGGGCAGCACCTCTAACTTTTTCACGAACACTGAAGCTTTCTTT	TRBV30	18	-	-	TRBJ1-1
CASSIGVPGDTQYF	TGTGCCAGTAGTATAGGGGTGCCAGGGGATACGCAGTATTTT	TRBV19	14	-	once	TRBJ2-3
CASSPSSYEQYF	TGCGCCAGCAGCCCGAGCTCCTACGAGCAGTACTTC	TRBV5-1	12	-	-	TRBJ2-7
CASSLDRGLRHGYTF	TGTGCCAGCAGCTTGGACAGGGGGCTTCGCCATGGCTACACCTTC	TRBV7-9	15	TRBD1	-	TRBJ1-2
CSVDPGGSYGYTF	TGCAGCGTTGATCCAGGGGGGAGCTATGGCTACACCTTC	TRBV29-1	13	TRBD1	-	TRBJ1-2
CASSLRGDSQETQYF	TGTGCCAGCAGCTTAAGGGGGGACAGCCAAGAGACCCAGTACTTC	TRBV7-9	15	-	once	TRBJ2-5
CASSVGLNAQYF	TGTGCCAGCAGCGTAGGACTAAATGCGCAGTATTTT	TRBV7-8	12	-	-	TRBJ2-3
CASSLLGDRNTIYF	TGTGCCAGCAGCCTTCTCGGGGATAGGAACACCATATATTTT	TRBV5-4	14	-	-	TRBJ1-3
CAISESTGTVQPQHF	TGTGCCATCAGTGAGTCAACGGGGACTGTGCAGCCCCAGCATTTT	TRBV10-3	15	-	-	TRBJ1-5
CAAKPIKGPNNSPLHF	TGTGCCGCCAAACCTATCAAGGGGCCGAATAATTCACCCCTCCACTTT	TRBV9	16	-	-	TRBJ1-6
CASSQTGGKETQYF	TGCGCCAGCAGCCAGACAGGGGGCAAAGAGACCCAGTACTTC	TRBV5-1	14	TRBD1	-	TRBJ2-5
CASSIGGSTDTQYF	TGTGCCAGCAGTATCGGCGGTAGCACAGATACGCAGTATTTT	TRBV2	14	-	-	TRBJ2-3
CSVDRTGVLVNEQFF	TGCAGCGTTGACCGGACAGGGGTTTTGGTTAATGAGCAGTTCTTC	TRBV29-1	15	TRBD1	-	TRBJ2-1
CASSPKETQYF	TGTGCCAGCAGCCCCAAAGAGACCCAGTACTTC	TRBV7-9	11	-	-	TRBJ2-5
CASSARQSRGTNQPQHF	TGTGCCAGCTCAGCACGCCAAAGCAGGGGCACCAATCAGCCCCAGCATTTT	TRBV18	17	-	-	TRBJ1-5